This section outlines one T cell receptor (beta chain) sequence together with its context. What it binds is unknown. The CDR3 consists of 15 residues. V was cut by 4 bases and J by 5 bases, with 18 bases left in between. CDR1 and CDR2 (germline): SGHRS, YFSETQ. These data are taken from a study of CD8 T cells in ankylosing spondylitis. Each CDR3 protein is one row after TCRdb ran MiXCR on the 5' RACE reads. The table records about 340,000 distinct CDR3 sequences, roughly 14% of them present only once. General study points: Several of the motif variants were reported before in synovial fluid and blood from reactive arthritis. Clones linked to disease were reported to show significant enrichment in matched ankylosing spondylitis synovial fluid.

V and J are TRBV5-1 and TRBJ1-2; TRBD1 is a possible D gene (5 bases). This sequence originates from a male donor with ankylosing spondylitis or in good health (not recorded which). Sequenced material: blood, either unsorted or a sorted T cell fraction (not recorded which). Written as DNA, the CDR3 is TGCGCCAGCAGCCTAACCGGGACGGCGAATTATGGCTACACCTTC. As protein: CASSLTGTANYGYTF.